The 25 T cell receptor beta chains below were found in one sample sequenced in a study of blood T cells in healthy people across ages. The authors ran a second PCR of 7 to 11 cycles using a sample-barcoded 5' primer and a J-beta primer mix. One entry per CDR3 protein, called by TCRdb with MiXCR from the 5' RACE reads. This sample yields 750,000 to 950,000 distinct CDR3 sequences, of which roughly 25% are seen a single time; 2.5% to 3.5% belongs to the top ten. The sample also formed part of further work on T cells of mothers and their children.

The material sequenced was blood. The source is a boy between 10 and 17 years old in good health.

This sequence joins TRBV6-6 and TRBJ2-1, with 8 nucleotides matching TRBD1. V lost 2 bases, J lost 7 bases, and 7 bases stayed unmatched. This CDR3 is 15 amino acids long. Germline-derived CDR1 and CDR2 are MNHNY and SVGAGI (reference sequence). As DNA, the CDR3 is TGTGCCAGCAGTTACCGGCAGGGGGCTTCGAATGAGCAGTTCTTC. Its translation is CASSYRQGASNEQFF.

A note on this clonotype: At one end, the junction sequence differs from germline, possibly due to a read error. The chain couples TRBV7-9 to TRBJ2-3; TRBD2 might be the D (6 bases). The CDR3 sequence is 16 residues long. Germline CDR1 reads SEHNR; CDR2 reads FQNEAQ (reference sequence). The CDR3 loop reads CASSHMRGVGTDAQYF. The CDR3, as DNA: TGTGCCAGCAGCCACATGCGGGGAGTCGGCACAGATGCGCAGTATTTT.

The J gene is TRBJ1-1, the V gene TRBV13; D is perhaps TRBD1 (5 bases). Germline values: CDR1 PRHDT, CDR2 FYEKMQ (reference sequence). V shed 5 bases and J shed 9 bases, with 16 bases lying between them. CDR3 size: 13 residues. The CDR3 region has the DNA TGTGCCAGCAGCCCCCCCGGGGGGAAAAAAGCTTTCTTT. Its translation is CASSPPGGKKAFF.

The genes are TRBV5-1 and TRBJ2-5; 10 bases agree with TRBD1. The CDR3 is 17 amino acids. The V and J ends lost 4 bases and 0 bases, in that order; junction bases with no gene match: 9. Germline CDR1 is SGHRS and CDR2 is YFSETQ. The CDR3 DNA is TGCGCCAGCAGCCCCCGACGGGGACAGGGGTACCAAGAGACCCAGTACTTC. Protein sequence: CASSPRRGQGYQETQYF.

This clonotype showed up just a few times. V is TRBV6-5 and J is TRBJ1-6; TRBD1 is a possible D gene (6 bases). The CDR3 sequence is 14 residues long. Germline-derived CDR1 and CDR2 are MNHEY and SVGAGI. V was cut by 6 bases and J by 8 bases, with 14 bases left in between. Written as DNA, the CDR3 is TGTGCCAGCAGCCGAGGGGGGACGGATTCACCCCTCCACTTT. Its translation is CASSRGGTDSPLHF.

This chain links TRBV27 with TRBJ1-2; possibly TRBD1 for D (5 bases). CDR3 length: 14 amino acids. Looked up from germline, CDR1 is MNHEY and CDR2 is SMNVEV (reference sequence). V was pared by 4 bases and J by 7 bases, with 16 bases between. CDR3 amino acids: CASSSDRAITGYTF. For the CDR3, the DNA is TGTGCCAGCAGTTCCGACAGAGCCATAACTGGCTACACCTTC.

This clonotype was seen a few times. The chain uses TRBV14 and TRBJ1-2, with D uncertain. Germline CDR1 SGHDN, CDR2 FVKESK. CDR3 length: 14 amino acids. With 1 base removed from V and 9 bases from J, the gap between germline ends came to 15 bases. The CDR3 sequence is CASSQGDNMGSYTF. CDR3 sequence (DNA): TGTGCCAGCAGCCAAGGGGATAACATGGGAAGCTACACCTTC.

The rearrangement links TRBV18 to TRBJ1-1; D might be TRBD1 (6 bases). The CDR3 sequence is 14 residues long. CDR1 and CDR2 from the germline V gene are KGHSH and LQKENI. Trimming removed 4 bases from V and 7 bases from J, with 16 bases in between. The CDR3 loop is CASSLQGLAFEAFF. The CDR3 nucleotides are TGTGCCAGCTCACTCCAGGGGTTAGCATTTGAAGCTTTCTTT.

This rearrangement joins TRBV9 to TRBJ1-2; 11 bases align to TRBD1. CDR1 is SGDLS, CDR2 YYNGEE, per germline. V shed 0 bases, J shed 5 bases, and the junction held 3 bases outside the gene matches. CDR3 length equals 15 residues. CDR3 nucleotide sequence: TGTGCCAGCAGCGTAGGGACAGGGGGCGGATATGGCTACACCTTC. Protein sequence: CASSVGTGGGYGYTF.

This clonotype was detected a few times. The chain combines TRBV27 with TRBJ2-1; possibly TRBD1 or TRBD2 for D (5 bases each). Germline CDR1 reads MNHEY; CDR2 reads SMNVEV (reference sequence). V was cut by 4 bases and J by 11 bases, with 18 bases left in between. The CDR3 is 14 residues long. In DNA form, the CDR3 reads TGTGCCAGCAGTTCAACGCCGGGACCGACGAAGCAGTTCTTC. Translation: CASSSTPGPTKQFF.

The chain couples TRBV20-1 to TRBJ2-7; the D gene is possibly TRBD1 (6 bases). The germline V and J ends were trimmed by 4 bases and 0 bases, with 13 bases remaining between them. CDR3 length: 14 amino acids. Per germline, CDR1 DFQATT and CDR2 SNEGSKA (reference sequence). The CDR3 is CSATRDTDSYEQYF. The CDR3 DNA reads as TGCAGTGCTACCCGGGACACGGACTCCTACGAGCAGTACTTC.

The genes are TRBV5-1 and TRBJ2-5; 9 bases align to TRBD1. The junction had 8 bases not matched to a gene; V was cut back by 0 bases and J by 5 bases. This CDR3 has 16 residues. Germline V gene lookup returns CDR1 SGHRS and CDR2 YFSETQ. Here the CDR3 DNA reads TGCGCCAGCAGCTTGGCTACAGGGGGCGCGATCGAGACCCAGTACTTC. Protein sequence: CASSLATGGAIETQYF.

This clonotype was seen only a few times. The rearrangement links TRBV5-1 to TRBJ2-5; TRBD2 agrees at 8 bases. The DNA end is a closer match to TRBJ2-1, so the J assignment may be wrong. Germline V gene sequence: CDR1 SGHRS, CDR2 YFSETQ. The CDR3 sequence is 16 residues long. The CDR3 coding sequence is TGCGCCAGCAGCCCGGAAAGCGGGGGTGTGTTGAATGAGCAGTTCTTC. Translating gives CASSPESGGVLNEQFF.

Only a few counts were recorded for this clonotype. The chain employs TRBV12-3 or TRBV12-4 and TRBJ2-1; 12 bases are a match to TRBD2. V shed 4 bases, J shed 10 bases, and the junction held 8 bases outside the gene matches. The CDR3 sequence is 15 residues long. CDR3: CASSSGLAGTREQFF. The CDR3 DNA sequence: TGTGCCAGCAGTTCTGGACTAGCGGGAACGCGGGAGCAGTTCTTC.

In its sample, this clonotype was seen a few times. The chain joins TRBV12-3 or TRBV12-4 to TRBJ2-1, with TRBD1 matching over 7 bases. The end of the DNA aligns better with TRBJ2-5, so the J call may be wrong. The CDR3 extends over 14 amino acids. CDR3 bases: TGTGCCAGCAGTCGATGGACAGGAGAAGAGACCCAGTACTTC. Encoded protein: CASSRWTGEETQYF.

This chain joins TRBV5-1 and TRBJ1-2; D might be TRBD1 (6 bases). V was clipped by 0 bases and J by 6 bases, with 12 bases between them. This CDR3 is 14 amino acids long. Per the germline V gene, CDR1 is SGHRS and CDR2 is YFSETQ. CDR3 in amino acids: CASSLALGADGYTF. For the CDR3, the DNA is TGCGCCAGCAGCTTGGCCCTGGGGGCCGATGGCTACACCTTC.

This clonotype was observed many times. CDR3 in DNA: TGTGCCAGCAGTCTCAGGTCGGAGAGCCTGGGAAATTCACCCCTCCACTTT. As protein: CASSLRSESLGNSPLHF. The chain is built from TRBV2 and TRBJ1-6; D remains ambiguous. This CDR3 contains 17 residues. The germline V gene encodes CDR1 SNHLY and CDR2 FYNNEI. V gave up 5 bases and J gave up 7 bases, with 21 bases separating them.

This clonotype was counted a few times. This chain uses TRBV11-1 with TRBJ2-5; D not resolved. The tail of the sequence fits TRBJ2-7 better, so the J call may be wrong. The CDR3 extends over 15 amino acids. CDR1 SGHAT and CDR2 FQDESV come from the germline V gene (reference sequence). The CDR3 protein is CASSPRWAGSHEQYF. As DNA, the CDR3 is TGTGCCAGCAGCCCCAGGTGGGCAGGTAGCCACGAGCAGTACTTC.

The J gene is TRBJ1-2, the V gene TRBV28; 8 bases agree with TRBD1. The CDR3 runs 17 residues. CDR1 and CDR2 from the germline V gene are MDHEN and SYDVKM. J lost 3 bases, V lost 5 bases, and 14 bases had no gene match. The CDR3 sequence is CASSPGTGQGRDYGYTF. The CDR3 bases are TGTGCCAGCAGTCCAGGAACCGGACAGGGTAGGGACTATGGCTACACCTTC.

This clonotype was observed a few times. V usage is TRBV14 and J usage is TRBJ2-7; perhaps D is TRBD1 or TRBD2 (5 bases each). In germline, CDR1 is SGHDN, CDR2 FVKESK. V was shortened by 1 base and J by 2 bases, with 12 bases between the two germline ends. This CDR3 is built from 15 residues. DNA for the CDR3: TGTGCCAGCAGCCAAGTAGGGGACGGAACCTACGAGCAGTACTTC. Its translation: CASSQVGDGTYEQYF.

The chain uses TRBV10-1 and TRBJ2-1; perhaps TRBD1 as D (6 bases). CDR1 WNHNN and CDR2 SYGVQD come from the germline V gene (reference sequence). This CDR3 comprises 13 residues. Trimming removed 4 bases at V and 9 bases at J, with 13 bases between. CDR3 coding DNA: TGCGCCAGCAGTGGGACAGAGGATAGTGAGCAGTTCTTC. Its translation: CASSGTEDSEQFF.

The CDR3 DNA reads TGTGCCAGCAGCTTTGGACAGGGACGAAAGACCCAGTACTTC. Its translation: CASSFGQGRKTQYF. The V call is TRBV5-6, the J call TRBJ2-5; TRBD1 matches 8 bases. Germline V gives CDR1 SGHDT, CDR2 YYEEEE. The CDR3 extends over 14 amino acids. V lost 2 bases, J lost 6 bases, and 6 bases stayed unmatched.

This clonotype was observed a few times. This rearrangement joins TRBV29-1 to TRBJ2-7; D is perhaps TRBD1 or TRBD2 (5 bases each). The V gene lost 6 bases and the J gene lost 0 bases, with 15 bases spanning the gap. The CDR3 loop spans 14 amino acids. Germline CDR1 SQVTM, CDR2 ANQGSEA. The chain's CDR3 is CSVGDKGPSYEQYF. The CDR3 DNA is TGCAGCGTGGGAGACAAGGGGCCCTCCTACGAGCAGTACTTC.

This chain connects TRBV2 to TRBJ2-1; D might be TRBD1 (5 bases). The CDR3 contains 15 residues. Trimming took off 3 bases at V and 3 bases at J, with 12 bases between the two ends. The germline gives CDR1 SNHLY, CDR2 FYNNEI. The CDR3 DNA is TGTGCCAGCAGTGAGGGGCAGTCTCTCTACAATGAGCAGTTCTTC. Its translation: CASSEGQSLYNEQFF. The complete variable domain, with remaining parts taken from reference TRBV2 and TRBJ2-1, reads EPEVTQTPSHQVTQMGQEVILRCVPISNHLYFYWYRQILGQKVEFLVSFYNNEISEKSEIFDDQFSVERPDGSNFTLKIRSTKLEDSAMYFCASSEGQSLYNEQFFGPGTRLTVL.

The chain has TRBV20-1 and TRBJ1-2; 7 bases are shared with TRBD1. CDR1 and CDR2 from the germline V gene are DFQATT and SNEGSKA (reference sequence). This CDR3 region has 13 residues. V lost 5 bases to trimming and J lost 6 bases; unmatched junction nucleotides: 9. DNA of the CDR3: TGCAGTGCTGATGACAGGGTCGGTCATGGCTACACCTTC. Protein sequence: CSADDRVGHGYTF.